This TCR beta chain was observed in a study of cytomegalovirus exposure and HLA in healthy donors. In germline, CDR1 is MNHEY, CDR2 SVGAGI. CDR3 length: 14 residues. Trimming left V 2 bases short and J 2 bases short, with 9 bases between. Worth noting for this clone: Its antigen is unknown.

Findings and caveats of the study: Diagnosis of cytomegalovirus status made by the classifier reportedly showed high specificity and sensitivity.

The PCR employed 60 Vbeta primers together with 13 Jbeta primers. Assay: immunoSEQ multiplex PCR; the TCRdb copy retains only in-frame clones and omits some. This table has 200,000 to 250,000 clones, 60% to 80% appearing once. The J gene is TRBJ1-1, the V gene TRBV6-5, with D perhaps matching TRBD1 (6 bases). This TCR derives from a woman aged 25 to 39 in good health and CMV-seronegative. Specimen: PBMCs. The CDR3 loop reads CASSYQGPNTEAFF. CDR3 nucleotide sequence: TGTGCCAGCAGTTACCAGGGGCCAAACACTGAAGCTTTCTTT.